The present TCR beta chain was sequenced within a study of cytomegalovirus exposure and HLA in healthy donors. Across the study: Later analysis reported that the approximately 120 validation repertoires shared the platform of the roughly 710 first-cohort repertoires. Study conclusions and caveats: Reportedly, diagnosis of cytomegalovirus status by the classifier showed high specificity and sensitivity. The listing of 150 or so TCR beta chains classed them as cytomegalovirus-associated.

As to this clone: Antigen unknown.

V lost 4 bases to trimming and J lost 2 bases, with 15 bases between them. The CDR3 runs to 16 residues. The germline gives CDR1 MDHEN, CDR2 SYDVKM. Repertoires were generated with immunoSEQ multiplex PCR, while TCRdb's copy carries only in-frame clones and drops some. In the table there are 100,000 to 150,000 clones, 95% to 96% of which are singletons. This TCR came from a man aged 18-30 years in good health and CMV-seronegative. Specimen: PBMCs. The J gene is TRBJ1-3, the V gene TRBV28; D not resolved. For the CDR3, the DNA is TGTGCCAGCAGTTCCGTGGAGGAGAAGCCTGGAAACACCATATATTTT. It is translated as CASSSVEEKPGNTIYF. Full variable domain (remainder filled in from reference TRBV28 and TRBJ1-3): DVKVTQSSRYLVKRTGEKVFLECVQDMDHENMFWYRQDPGLGLRLIYFSYDVKMKEKGDIPEGYSVSREKKERFSLILESASTNQTSMYLCASSSVEEKPGNTIYFGEGSWLTVV.